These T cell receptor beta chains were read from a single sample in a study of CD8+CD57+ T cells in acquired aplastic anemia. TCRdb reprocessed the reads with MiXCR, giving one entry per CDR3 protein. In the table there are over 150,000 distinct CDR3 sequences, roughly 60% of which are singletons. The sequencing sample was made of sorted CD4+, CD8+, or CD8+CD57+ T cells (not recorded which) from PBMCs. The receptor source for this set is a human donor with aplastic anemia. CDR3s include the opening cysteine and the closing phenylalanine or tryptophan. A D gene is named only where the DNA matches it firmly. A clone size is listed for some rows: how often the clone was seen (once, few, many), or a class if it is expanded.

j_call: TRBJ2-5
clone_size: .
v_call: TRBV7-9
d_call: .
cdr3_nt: TGTGCCAGCAGGTCCGCAGCCTCCCTTGAGACCCAGTACTTC
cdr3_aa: CASRSAASLETQYF

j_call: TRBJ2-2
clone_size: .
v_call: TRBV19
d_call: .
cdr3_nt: TGTGCCAGTAGTATTCGCCGGGACATCATCACCGGGGAGCTGTTTTTT
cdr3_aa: CASSIRRDIITGELFF

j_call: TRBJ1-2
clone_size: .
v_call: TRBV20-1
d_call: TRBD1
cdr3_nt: TGCAGTGCTGGCGGGACAGAGGGGTACTATGGCTACACCTTC
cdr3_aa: CSAGGTEGYYGYTF

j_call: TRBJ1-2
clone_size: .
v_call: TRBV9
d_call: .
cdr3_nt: TGTGCCAGCAGCCCCCATGTAGGTGGCTACACCTTC
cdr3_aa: CASSPHVGGYTF

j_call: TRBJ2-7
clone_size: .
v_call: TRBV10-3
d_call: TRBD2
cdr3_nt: TGTGCCAGCAACCCCGGAACCTCTAGCGGGAGGCCCTACGAGCAGTACTTT
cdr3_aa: CASNPGTSSGRPYEQYF

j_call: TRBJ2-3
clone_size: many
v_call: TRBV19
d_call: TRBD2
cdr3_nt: TGTGCCAGTAGTACCTCTACGCGGGGGAGGACAGATACGCAGTATTTT
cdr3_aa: CASSTSTRGRTDTQYF

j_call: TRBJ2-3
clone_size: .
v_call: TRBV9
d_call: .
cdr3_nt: TGTGCCAGCAGCGTAGAAGAGGCTCAGTACCCAGATACGCAGTATTTT
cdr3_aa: CASSVEEAQYPDTQYF

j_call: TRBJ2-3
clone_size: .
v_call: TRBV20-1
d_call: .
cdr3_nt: TGCAGTGCGCTAGTTTCCACAGATACGCAGTATTTT
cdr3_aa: CSALVSTDTQYF

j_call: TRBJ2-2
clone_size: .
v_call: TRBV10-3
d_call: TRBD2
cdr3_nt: TGTGCCATTAGTGAGTCGTCGTCGGCTGGGGGTCGATGGGGGGGGCTGTTTTTT
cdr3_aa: CAISESSSAGGRWGGLFF

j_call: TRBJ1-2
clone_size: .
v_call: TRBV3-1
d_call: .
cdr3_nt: TGTGCCAGCAGCCAAGATGAGGGCCAGACCTCCTATGGCTACACCTTC
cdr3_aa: CASSQDEGQTSYGYTF

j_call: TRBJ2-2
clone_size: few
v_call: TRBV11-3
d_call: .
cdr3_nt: TGTGCCAGCAGCTTAACAGGGCCTGGGGAGCTGTTTTTT
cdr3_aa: CASSLTGPGELFF

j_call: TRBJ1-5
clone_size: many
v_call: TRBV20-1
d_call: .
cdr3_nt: TGCAGTGCTAGCCCACGGACCAATCAGCCCCAGCATTTT
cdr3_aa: CSASPRTNQPQHF

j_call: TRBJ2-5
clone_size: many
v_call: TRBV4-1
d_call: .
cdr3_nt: TGCGCCAGCAGCCAAGTGGTAGGGCGCGAGTCAGAGACCCAGTACTTC
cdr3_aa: CASSQVVGRESETQYF

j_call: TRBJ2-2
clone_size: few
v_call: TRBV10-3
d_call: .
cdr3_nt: TGTGCCATCAGTAACACCGGGGAGCTGTTTTTT
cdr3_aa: CAISNTGELFF

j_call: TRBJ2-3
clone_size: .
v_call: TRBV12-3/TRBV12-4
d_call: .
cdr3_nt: TGTGCCAGCAGTTCGAGTTGGGGCACAGATACGCAGTATTTT
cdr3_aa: CASSSSWGTDTQYF

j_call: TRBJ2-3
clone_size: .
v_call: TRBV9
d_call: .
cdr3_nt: TGTGCCAGCAGCGCCTCCGGGACAACCTACAATGAGCAGTATTTT
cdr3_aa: CASSASGTTYNEQYF

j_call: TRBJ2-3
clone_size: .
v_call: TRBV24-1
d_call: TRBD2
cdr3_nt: TGTGCCACCAGTGATTTCTCGGGCGGGGGAAACACAGATACGCAGTATTTT
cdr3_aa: CATSDFSGGGNTDTQYF

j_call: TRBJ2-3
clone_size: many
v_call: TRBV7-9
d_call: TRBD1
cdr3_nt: TGTGCCAACGACAGGGCCCCTCTCACAGATACGCAGTATTTT
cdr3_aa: CANDRAPLTDTQYF

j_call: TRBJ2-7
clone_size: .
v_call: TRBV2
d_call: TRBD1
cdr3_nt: TGTGCCAGCAGTGGGACAGGGGACTACGAGCAGTACTTC
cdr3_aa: CASSGTGDYEQYF

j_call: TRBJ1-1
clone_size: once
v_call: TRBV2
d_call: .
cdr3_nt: TGTGCCAGCAGTGAAGGAGGCAGATACACTGAAGCTTTCTTT
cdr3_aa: CASSEGGRYTEAFF

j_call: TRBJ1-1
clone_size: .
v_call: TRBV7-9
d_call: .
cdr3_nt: TGTACCAGCAGCTCGGCCAGCGGCATGAACACTGAAGCTTTCTTT
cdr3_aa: CTSSSASGMNTEAFF

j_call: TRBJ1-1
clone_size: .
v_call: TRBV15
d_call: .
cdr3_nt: TGTGCCACCAGCAGAGATATGAACACTGAAGCTTTCTTT
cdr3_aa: CATSRDMNTEAFF

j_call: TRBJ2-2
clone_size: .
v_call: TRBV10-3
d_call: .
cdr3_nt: TGTGCCATCAGAGGAGGGGCTGACACCGGGGAGCTGTTTTTT
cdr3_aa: CAIRGGADTGELFF

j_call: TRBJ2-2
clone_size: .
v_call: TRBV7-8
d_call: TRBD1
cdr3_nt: TGTGCCAGCAGCGCTCTAGGGGGCGCGGGGGAGCTGTTTTTT
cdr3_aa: CASSALGGAGELFF

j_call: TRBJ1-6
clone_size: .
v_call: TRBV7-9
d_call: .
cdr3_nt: TGTGCCAGCAGCTCCCAAGCGCAGAGTCGTAAGAATTCACCCCTCCACTTT
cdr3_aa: CASSSQAQSRKNSPLHF

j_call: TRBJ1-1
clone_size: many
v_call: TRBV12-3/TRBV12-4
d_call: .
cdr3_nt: TGTGCCAGCAAAACAGATGAAGCTTTCTTT
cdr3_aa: CASKTDEAFF

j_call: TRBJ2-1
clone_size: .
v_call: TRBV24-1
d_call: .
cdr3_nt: TGTGCCACCAGTGATCCCGGCACGGGGGACAATGAGCAGTTCTTC
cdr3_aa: CATSDPGTGDNEQFF

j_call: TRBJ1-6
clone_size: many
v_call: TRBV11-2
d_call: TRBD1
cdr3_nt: TGTGCCAGCAGCTTAAATCGGGACAGGGGAAATTCACCCCTCCACTTT
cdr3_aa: CASSLNRDRGNSPLHF

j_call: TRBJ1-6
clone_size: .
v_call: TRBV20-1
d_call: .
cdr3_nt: TGCAGTGCGCAGGGGCCGGTGGATTCACCCCTCCACTTT
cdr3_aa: CSAQGPVDSPLHF

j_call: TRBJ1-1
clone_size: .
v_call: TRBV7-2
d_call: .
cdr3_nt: TGTGCCAGCAGCTTGCCTTCGGGGCAGAACACTGAAGCTTTCTTT
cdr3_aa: CASSLPSGQNTEAFF

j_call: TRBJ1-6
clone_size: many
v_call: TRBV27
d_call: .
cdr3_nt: TGTGCCAGCAGTTTTGGACGGGGGAATTCACCCCTCCACTTT
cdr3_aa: CASSFGRGNSPLHF

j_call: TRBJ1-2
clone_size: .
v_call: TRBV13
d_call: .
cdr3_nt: TGTGCCAGCAGCTTGGAGGCTGGTGGCTACACCTTC
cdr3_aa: CASSLEAGGYTF

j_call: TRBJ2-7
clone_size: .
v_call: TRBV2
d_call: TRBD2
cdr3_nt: TGTGCCAGCAGAAACCTAGCGGGAAGACGCAACGAGCAGTACTTC
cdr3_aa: CASRNLAGRRNEQYF

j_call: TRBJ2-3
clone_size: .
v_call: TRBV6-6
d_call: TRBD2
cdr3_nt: TGTGCCAGCAGTTCTAGCGGGGGGCATCGAGATACGCAGTATTTT
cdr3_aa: CASSSSGGHRDTQYF

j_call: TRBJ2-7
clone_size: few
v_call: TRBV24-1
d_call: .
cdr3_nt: TGTGCCACCAGTGATATCGGGGGGCATGAGCAGTACTTC
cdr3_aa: CATSDIGGHEQYF

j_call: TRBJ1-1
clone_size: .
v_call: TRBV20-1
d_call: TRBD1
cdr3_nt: TGCAGTGCTAGAGGGCAGGGGGTCAGCGGTGAAGCTTTCTTT
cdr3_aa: CSARGQGVSGEAFF

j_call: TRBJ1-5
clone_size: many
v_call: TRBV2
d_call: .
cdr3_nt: TGTGCCAGCAGTGAAAGAGGGGTTGATCAGCCCCAGCATTTT
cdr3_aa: CASSERGVDQPQHF

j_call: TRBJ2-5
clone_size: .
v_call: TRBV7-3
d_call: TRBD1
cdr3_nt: TGTGCCAGCAGCTTTCAGGGGGTTTCCCAAGAGACCCAGTACTTC
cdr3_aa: CASSFQGVSQETQYF

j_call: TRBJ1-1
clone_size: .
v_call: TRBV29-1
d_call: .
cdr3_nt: TGCAGCGTTGTGATCCCAGGGGAGGAGATTGAAGCTTTCTTT
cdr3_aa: CSVVIPGEEIEAFF

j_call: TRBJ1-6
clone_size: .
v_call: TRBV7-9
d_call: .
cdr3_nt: TGTGCCAGCAGCCCTACAGGGAGGAGTTCACCCCTCCACTTT
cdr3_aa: CASSPTGRSSPLHF

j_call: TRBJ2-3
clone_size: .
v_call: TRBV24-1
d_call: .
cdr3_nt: TGTGCCACCAGTGATTTTGGGGTTGGCACAGATACGCAGTATTTT
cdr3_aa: CATSDFGVGTDTQYF

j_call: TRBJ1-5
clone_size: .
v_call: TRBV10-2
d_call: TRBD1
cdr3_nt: TGCGCCAGCAGGGCCGGGACAGGGGGCCACAATCAGCCCCAGCATTTT
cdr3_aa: CASRAGTGGHNQPQHF

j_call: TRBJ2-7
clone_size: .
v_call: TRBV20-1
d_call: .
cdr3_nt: TGCAGTGCTAGAGAGAGCCGGGGGCGCGGGGACGAGCAGTACTTC
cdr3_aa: CSARESRGRGDEQYF

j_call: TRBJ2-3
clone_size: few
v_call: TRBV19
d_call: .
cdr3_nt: TGTGCCAGTAGCCACAGGGTTGGAGATACGCAGTATTTT
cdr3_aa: CASSHRVGDTQYF

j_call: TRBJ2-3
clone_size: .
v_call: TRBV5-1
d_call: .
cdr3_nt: TGCGCCAGCCGTTCGGGAGTAAGCACAGATACGCAGTATTTT
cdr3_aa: CASRSGVSTDTQYF